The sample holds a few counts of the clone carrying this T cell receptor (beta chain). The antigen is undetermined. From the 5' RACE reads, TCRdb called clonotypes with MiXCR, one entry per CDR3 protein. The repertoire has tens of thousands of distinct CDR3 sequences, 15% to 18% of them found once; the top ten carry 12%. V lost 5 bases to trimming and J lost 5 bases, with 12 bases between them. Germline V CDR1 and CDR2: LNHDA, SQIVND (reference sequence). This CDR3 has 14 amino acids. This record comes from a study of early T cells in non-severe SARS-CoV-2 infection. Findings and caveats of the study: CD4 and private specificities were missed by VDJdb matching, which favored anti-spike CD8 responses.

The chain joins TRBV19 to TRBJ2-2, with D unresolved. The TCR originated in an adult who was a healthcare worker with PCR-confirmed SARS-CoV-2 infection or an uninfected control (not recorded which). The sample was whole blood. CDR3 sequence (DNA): TGTGCCAGTAGTCCACTGACTGAGACCGGGGAGCTGTTTTTT. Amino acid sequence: CASSPLTETGELFF.